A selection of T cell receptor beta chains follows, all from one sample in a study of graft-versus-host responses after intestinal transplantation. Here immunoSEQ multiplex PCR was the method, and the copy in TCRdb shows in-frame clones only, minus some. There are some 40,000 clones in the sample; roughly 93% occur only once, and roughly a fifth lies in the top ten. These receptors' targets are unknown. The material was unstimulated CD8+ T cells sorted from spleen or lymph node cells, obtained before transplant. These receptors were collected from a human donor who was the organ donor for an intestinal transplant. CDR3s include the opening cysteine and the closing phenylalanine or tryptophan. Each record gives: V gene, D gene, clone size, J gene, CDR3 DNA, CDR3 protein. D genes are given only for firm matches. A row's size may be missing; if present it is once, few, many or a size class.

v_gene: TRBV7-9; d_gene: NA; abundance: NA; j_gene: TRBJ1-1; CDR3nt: TGTGCCACCCGCGGGGCGCGGAACACTGAAGCTTTCTTT; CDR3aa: CATRGARNTEAFF
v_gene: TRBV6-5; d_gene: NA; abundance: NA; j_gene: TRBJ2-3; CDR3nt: TGTGCCAGCAGTTACTCGTCCTACCAGGAAGATACGCAGTATTTT; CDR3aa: CASSYSSYQEDTQYF
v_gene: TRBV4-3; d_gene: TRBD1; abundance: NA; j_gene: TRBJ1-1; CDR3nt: TGCGCCAGCAGCAAGAACAGGGGTGGAACTGAAGCTTTCTTT; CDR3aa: CASSKNRGGTEAFF
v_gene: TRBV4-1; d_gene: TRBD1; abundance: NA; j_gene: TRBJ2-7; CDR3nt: TGCGCCAGCAGGGATGTCGGGACAGGGGCCTACGAGCAGTACTTC; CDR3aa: CASRDVGTGAYEQYF
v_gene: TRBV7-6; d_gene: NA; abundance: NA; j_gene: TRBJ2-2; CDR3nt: TGTGCCAGCGGAGGCAGCGGGGAGCTGTTTTTT; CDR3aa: CASGGSGELFF
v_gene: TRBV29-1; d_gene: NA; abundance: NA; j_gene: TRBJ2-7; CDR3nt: TGCAGCGTTGTCTGGGGCTACGAGCAGTACTTC; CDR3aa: CSVVWGYEQYF
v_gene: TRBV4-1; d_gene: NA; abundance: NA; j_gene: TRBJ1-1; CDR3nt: TGCGCCAGCAGCCAAGTCGGGGGCTGGCCTGAAGCTTTCTTT; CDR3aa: CASSQVGGWPEAFF
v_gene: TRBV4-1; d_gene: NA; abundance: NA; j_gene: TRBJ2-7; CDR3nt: TGCGCCAGCAGCCAAGACGGGAGCGGCTACGAGCAGTACTTC; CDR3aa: CASSQDGSGYEQYF
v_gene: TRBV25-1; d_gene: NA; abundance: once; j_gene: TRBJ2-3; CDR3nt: TGTGCCAGCAGTGTTACCGGTAGCGTAGGCACAGATACGCAGTATTTT; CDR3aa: CASSVTGSVGTDTQYF
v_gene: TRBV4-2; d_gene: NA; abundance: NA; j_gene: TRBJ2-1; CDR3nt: TGTGCCAGCAGCCTCCGAGCGGACGCCAGGAGCTCCTACAATGAGCAGTTCTTC; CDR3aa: CASSLRADARSSYNEQFF
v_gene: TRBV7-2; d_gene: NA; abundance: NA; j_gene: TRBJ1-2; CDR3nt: TGTGCCAGCAGCTTAAGAGCAGGGGACTATGGCTACACCTTC; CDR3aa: CASSLRAGDYGYTF
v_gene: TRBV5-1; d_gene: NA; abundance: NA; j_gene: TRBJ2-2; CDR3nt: TGCGCCAGCAGTCTAGGGGCCGGGGAGCTGTTTTTT; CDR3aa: CASSLGAGELFF
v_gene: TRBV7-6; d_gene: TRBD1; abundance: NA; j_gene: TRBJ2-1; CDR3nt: TGTGCCAGCAGCGAGGACAGGGGGGATGAGCAGTTCTTC; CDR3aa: CASSEDRGDEQFF
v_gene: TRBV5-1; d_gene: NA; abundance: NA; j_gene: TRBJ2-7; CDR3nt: TGCGCCAGCAGCTTGGGGGCCGAGCAGTACTTC; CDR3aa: CASSLGAEQYF
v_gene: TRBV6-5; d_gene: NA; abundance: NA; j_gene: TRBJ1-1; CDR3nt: TGTGCCAGCAGTTACTTTGGGGCCGAAGCTTTCTTT; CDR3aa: CASSYFGAEAFF
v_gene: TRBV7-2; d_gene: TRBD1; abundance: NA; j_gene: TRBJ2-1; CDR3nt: TGTGCCAGCAGCTCGTCAGGGGGCACCTACAATGAGCAGTTCTTC; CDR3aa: CASSSSGGTYNEQFF
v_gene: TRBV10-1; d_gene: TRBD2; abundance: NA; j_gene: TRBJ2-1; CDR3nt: TGCGCCAGCAGTGAGTCGACTAGCGGGAGGTTCAATGAGCAGTTCTTC; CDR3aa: CASSESTSGRFNEQFF
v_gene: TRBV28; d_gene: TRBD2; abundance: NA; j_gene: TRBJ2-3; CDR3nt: TGTGCCAGCAGTCAACTAGCGGGAGGGTTGGATATGGATACGCAGTATTTT; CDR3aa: CASSQLAGGLDMDTQYF
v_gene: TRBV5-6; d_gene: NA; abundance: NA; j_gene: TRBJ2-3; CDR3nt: TGTGCCAGCAGCTTGGCGGGCGGGAGCACAGATACGCAGTATTTT; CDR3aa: CASSLAGGSTDTQYF
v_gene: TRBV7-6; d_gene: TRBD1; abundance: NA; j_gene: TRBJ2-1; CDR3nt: TGTGCCAGCAGCTTATCGGACAGGGTGACGAATGAGCAGTTCTTC; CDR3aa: CASSLSDRVTNEQFF